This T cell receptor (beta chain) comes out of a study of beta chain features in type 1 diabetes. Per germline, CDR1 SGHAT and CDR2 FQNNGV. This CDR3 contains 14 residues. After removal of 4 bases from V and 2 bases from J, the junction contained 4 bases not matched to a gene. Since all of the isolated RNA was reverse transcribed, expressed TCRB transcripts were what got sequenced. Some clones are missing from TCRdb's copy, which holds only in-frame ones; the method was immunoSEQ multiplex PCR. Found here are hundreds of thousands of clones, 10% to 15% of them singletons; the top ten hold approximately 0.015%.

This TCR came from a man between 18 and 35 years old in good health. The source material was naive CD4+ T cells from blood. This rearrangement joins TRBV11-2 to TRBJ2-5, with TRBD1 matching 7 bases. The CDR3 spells CASSSRTGQETQYF. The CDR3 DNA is TGTGCCAGCAGCTCTCGGACAGGACAAGAGACCCAGTACTTC.